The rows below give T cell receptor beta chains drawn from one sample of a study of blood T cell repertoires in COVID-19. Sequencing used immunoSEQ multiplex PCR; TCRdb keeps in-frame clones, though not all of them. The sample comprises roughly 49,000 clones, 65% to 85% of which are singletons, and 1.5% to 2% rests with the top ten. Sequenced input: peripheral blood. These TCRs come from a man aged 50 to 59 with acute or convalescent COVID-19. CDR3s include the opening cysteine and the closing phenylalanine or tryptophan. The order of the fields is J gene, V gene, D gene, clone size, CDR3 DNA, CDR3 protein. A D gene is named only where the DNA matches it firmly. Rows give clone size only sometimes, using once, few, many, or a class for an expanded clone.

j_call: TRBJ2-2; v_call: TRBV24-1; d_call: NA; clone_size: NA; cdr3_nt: TGTGCCACCTCAGACTTATCCATTCACACCGGGGAGCTGTTTTTT; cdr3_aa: CATSDLSIHTGELFF
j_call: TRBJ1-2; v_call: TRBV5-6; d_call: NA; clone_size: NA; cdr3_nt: TGTGCCAGCAGCTTGGCCTTGGGGGGGAACGTCTTTGGCTACACCTTC; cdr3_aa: CASSLALGGNVFGYTF
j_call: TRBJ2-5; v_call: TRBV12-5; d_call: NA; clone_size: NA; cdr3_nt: TGTGCTAGTGGTTCGGAGCGGGAGACCCAGTACTTC; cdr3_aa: CASGSERETQYF
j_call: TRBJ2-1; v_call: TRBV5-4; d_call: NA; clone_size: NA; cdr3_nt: TGTGCCAGCAGCTTGCCAAGCGCGGGTAACAATGAGCAGTTCTTC; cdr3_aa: CASSLPSAGNNEQFF
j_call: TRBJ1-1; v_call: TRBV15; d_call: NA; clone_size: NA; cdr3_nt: TGTGCCACCAGCAGAGACTCCATATCAACAGGGAGCACTGAAGCTTTCTTT; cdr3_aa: CATSRDSISTGSTEAFF
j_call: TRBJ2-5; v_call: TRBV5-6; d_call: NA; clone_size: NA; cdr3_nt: TGTGCCAGTAGTCCCACTTCGAGCAGGATGTACCAAGAGACCCAGTACTTC; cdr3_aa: CASSPTSSRMYQETQYF
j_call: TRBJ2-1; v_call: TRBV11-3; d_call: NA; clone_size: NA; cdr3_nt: TGTGCCAGCAGCTTAGCCGACACCCAGAGCTCCTACAATGAGCAGTTCTTC; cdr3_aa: CASSLADTQSSYNEQFF
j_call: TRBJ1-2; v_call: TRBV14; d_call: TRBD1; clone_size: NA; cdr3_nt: TGTGCCAGCAGCCAAGTGCAGGGGGCTAACTATGGCTACACCTTC; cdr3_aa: CASSQVQGANYGYTF
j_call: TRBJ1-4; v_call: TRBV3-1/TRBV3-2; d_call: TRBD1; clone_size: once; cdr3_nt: TGTGCCAGCAGGATTACAGGGGTTAGTGAAAAACTGTTTTTT; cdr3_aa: CASRITGVSEKLFF
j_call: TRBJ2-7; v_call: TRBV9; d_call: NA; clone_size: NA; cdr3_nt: TGTGCCAGCAGCGACGGGACACTGGGCACCTACGAGCAGTACTTC; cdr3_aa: CASSDGTLGTYEQYF
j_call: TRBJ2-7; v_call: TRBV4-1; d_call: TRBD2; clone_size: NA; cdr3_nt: TGCGCCAGCAGCCAAAAGGGAGGGGCGGGAGTCGAGCAGTACTTC; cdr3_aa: CASSQKGGAGVEQYF
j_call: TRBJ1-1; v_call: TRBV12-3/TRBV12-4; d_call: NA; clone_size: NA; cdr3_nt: TGTGCCAGCAGTTTAGCCCCGTTACAGATATCGTTT; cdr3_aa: CASSLAPLQISF
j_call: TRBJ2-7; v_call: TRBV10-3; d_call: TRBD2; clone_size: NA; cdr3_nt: TGTGCCATCAGGGAAAGCGGGAGTATCAGGGACGAGCAGTACTTC; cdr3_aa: CAIRESGSIRDEQYF
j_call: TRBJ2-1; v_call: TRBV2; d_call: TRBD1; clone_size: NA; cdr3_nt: TGTGCCAACCTCCGGGACAGCTCCTACAATGAGCAGTTCTTC; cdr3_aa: CANLRDSSYNEQFF
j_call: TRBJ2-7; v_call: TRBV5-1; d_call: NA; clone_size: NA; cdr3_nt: TGCGCCAGCAGCGGCTCATGGGGAGGAACCTACGAGCAGTACTTC; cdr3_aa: CASSGSWGGTYEQYF
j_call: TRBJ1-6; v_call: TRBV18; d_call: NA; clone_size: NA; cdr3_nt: TGTGCCAGCTCACCCAAGGATGCGGGGTCTCCCCTCCACTTT; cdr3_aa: CASSPKDAGSPLHF
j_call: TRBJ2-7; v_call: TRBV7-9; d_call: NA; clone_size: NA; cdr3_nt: TGTGCCAGCAGCCCGGGGATCTACGAGCAGTACTTC; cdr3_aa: CASSPGIYEQYF
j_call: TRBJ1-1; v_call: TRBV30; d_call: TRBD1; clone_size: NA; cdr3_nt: TGTGCCTGGAGAGGCGGCAGGGGGCAAGGAAGCACTGAAGCTTTCTTT; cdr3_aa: CAWRGGRGQGSTEAFF
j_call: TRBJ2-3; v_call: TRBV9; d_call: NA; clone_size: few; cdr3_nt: TGTGCCAGCACCCCGTTCGCGGGAACTGGGGGAGATACGCAGTATTTT; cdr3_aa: CASTPFAGTGGDTQYF
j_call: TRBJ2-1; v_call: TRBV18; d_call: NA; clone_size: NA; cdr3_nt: TGTGCCAGCTCACCGAGAGGGTACTCCTACAATGAGCAGTTCTTC; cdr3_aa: CASSPRGYSYNEQFF
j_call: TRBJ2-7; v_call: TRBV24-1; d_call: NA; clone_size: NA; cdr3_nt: TGTGCCACCAGCCCAGGGGGGAGCTCCTACGAGCAGTACTTC; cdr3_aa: CATSPGGSSYEQYF
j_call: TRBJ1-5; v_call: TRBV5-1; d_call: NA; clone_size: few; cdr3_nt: TGCGCCAGCAGCCTTGGGGGCCCGAATCAGCCCCAGCATTTT; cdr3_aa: CASSLGGPNQPQHF
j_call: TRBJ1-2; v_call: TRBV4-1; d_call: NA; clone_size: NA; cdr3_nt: TGCGCCAGCAGCCAAGATATCAGGGTAAACTATGGCTACACCTTC; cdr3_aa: CASSQDIRVNYGYTF
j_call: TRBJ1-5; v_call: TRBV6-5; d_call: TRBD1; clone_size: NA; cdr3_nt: TGTGCCAGCAGTTACCGGACAGGGAACCGTCAGCCCCAGCATTTT; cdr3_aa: CASSYRTGNRQPQHF
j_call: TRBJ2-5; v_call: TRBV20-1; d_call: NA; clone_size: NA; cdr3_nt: TGCAGTGCTAGTCAGCTCACCTTTCACCGGGGGACCCAGTACTTC; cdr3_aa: CSASQLTFHRGTQYF
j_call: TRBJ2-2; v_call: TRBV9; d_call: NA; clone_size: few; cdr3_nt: TGTGCCAGCAGCGCGGGGGTCTTGACCGGGGAGCTGTTTTTT; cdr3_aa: CASSAGVLTGELFF
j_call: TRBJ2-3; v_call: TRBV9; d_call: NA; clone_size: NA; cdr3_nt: TGTGCCAGCAGCGGTTACACAGATACGCAGTATTTT; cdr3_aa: CASSGYTDTQYF
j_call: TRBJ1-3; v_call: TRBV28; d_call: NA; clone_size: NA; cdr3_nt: TGTGCCAGCAGTTTAGGGGGGGATGGAAACACCATATATTTT; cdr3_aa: CASSLGGDGNTIYF
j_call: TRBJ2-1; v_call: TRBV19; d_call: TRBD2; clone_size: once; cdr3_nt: TGTGCCAGTAGTATAGGGCCCCTTAGGGCGCGGGGGAGCTACAATGAGCAGTTCTTC; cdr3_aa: CASSIGPLRARGSYNEQFF
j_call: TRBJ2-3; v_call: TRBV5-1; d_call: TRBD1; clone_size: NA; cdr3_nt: TGCGCCAGCAGCCCGGACAGGGTTGCAGATACGCAGTATTTT; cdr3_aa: CASSPDRVADTQYF
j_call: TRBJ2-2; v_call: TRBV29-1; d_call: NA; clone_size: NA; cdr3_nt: TGCAGCGCGGGGAAGGACACATTCTCCACCGGGGAGCTGTTTTTT; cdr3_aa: CSAGKDTFSTGELFF
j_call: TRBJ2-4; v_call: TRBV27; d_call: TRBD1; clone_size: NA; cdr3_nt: TGTGCCAGCAGTGACGAGCCTATAGGACAGGTAGACATTCAGTACTTC; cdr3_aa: CASSDEPIGQVDIQYF
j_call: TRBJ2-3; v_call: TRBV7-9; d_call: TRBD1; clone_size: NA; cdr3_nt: TGTGCCAGTAGGGACAGGACAGATACGCAGTATTTT; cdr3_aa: CASRDRTDTQYF
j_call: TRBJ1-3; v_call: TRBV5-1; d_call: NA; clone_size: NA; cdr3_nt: TGCGCCAGCAGCTCCACCGGGACTACGAGGGCGGGAGGAAACACCATATATTTT; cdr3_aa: CASSSTGTTRAGGNTIYF
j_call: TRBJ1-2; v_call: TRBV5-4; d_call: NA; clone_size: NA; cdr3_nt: TGTGCCAGACGGGGAAGAAACTATGGCTACACCTTC; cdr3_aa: CARRGRNYGYTF
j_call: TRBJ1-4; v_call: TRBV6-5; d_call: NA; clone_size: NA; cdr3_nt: TGTGCCAGCAGTAGCGGGAGAGACCATGAAAAACTGTTTTTT; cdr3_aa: CASSSGRDHEKLFF
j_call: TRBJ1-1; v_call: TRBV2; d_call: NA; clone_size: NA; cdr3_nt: TGTGCCAGCAGGGCCAGTGTGACTGAAGCTTTCTTT; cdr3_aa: CASRASVTEAFF
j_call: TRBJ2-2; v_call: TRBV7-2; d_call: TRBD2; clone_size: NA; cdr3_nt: TGTGCCAGCAGTTCACTAGCGGGAAGAGGGGGTGGCGGGGAGCTGTTTTTT; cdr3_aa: CASSSLAGRGGGGELFF
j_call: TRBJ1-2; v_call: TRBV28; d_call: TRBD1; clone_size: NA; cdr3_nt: TGTGCCAGCAAGGACAGGGTTTATGGCTACACCTTC; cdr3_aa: CASKDRVYGYTF
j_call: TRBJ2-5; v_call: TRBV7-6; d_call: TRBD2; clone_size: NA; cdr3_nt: TGTGCCAGCAGCTTAATACGCGGGGGGGCCTATTATGAGACCCAGTACTTC; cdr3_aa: CASSLIRGGAYYETQYF
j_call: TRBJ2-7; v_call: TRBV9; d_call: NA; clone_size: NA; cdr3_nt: TGTGCCAGCAGCGGCCCAAGTCGGGAGCAGTACTTC; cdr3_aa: CASSGPSREQYF
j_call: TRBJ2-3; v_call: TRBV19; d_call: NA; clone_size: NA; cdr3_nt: TGTGCCAGTAGACGTCAGGGCGTGGGAACAGATACGCAGTATTTT; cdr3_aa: CASRRQGVGTDTQYF
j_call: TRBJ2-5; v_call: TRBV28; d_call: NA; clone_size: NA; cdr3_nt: TGTGCCAGCAGGCGACAGGCCCAAGAGACCCAGTACTTC; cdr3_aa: CASRRQAQETQYF
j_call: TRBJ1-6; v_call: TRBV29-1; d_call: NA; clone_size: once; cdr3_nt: TGCAGCATCAAGGAAGGAGATAATTCACCCCTCCACTTT; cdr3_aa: CSIKEGDNSPLHF
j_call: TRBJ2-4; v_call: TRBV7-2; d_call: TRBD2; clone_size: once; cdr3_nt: TGTGCCAGCAGCTTAGTGTCGGCGGGGGGGAGAAACATTCAGTACTTC; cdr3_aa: CASSLVSAGGRNIQYF
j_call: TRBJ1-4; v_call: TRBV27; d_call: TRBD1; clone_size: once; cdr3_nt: TGTGCCAGCAGTGGCGGGACAGGGCTTAATGAAAAACTGTTTTTT; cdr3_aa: CASSGGTGLNEKLFF
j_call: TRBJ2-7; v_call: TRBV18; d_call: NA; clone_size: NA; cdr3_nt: TGTGCCAGCTCCACTGGGCCCCCTGAGCAGTACTTC; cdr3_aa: CASSTGPPEQYF
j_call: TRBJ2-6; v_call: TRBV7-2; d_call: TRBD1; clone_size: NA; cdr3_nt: TGTGCCAGCAGCTTATTTTGGGGGACAGGGTCCTCTGGGGCCAACGTCCTGACTTTC; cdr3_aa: CASSLFWGTGSSGANVLTF
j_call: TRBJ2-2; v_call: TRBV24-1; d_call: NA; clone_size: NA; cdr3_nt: TGTGCCACCAGTGCAGGATCCGGGGAGCTGTTTTTT; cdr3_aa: CATSAGSGELFF
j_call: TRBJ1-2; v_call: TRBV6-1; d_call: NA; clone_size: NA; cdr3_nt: TGTGCCAGCAGTGAAGGGGCCCTAAGAAACTATGGCTACACCTTC; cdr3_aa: CASSEGALRNYGYTF
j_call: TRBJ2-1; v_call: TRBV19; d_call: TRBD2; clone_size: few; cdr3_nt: TGTGCCAGTAGCGAAGGGACTAGCGGGAGTAATGAGCAGTTCTTC; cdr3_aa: CASSEGTSGSNEQFF